Sequencing of this TCR beta chain was carried out in a study of cytomegalovirus exposure and HLA in healthy donors. Germline lookup yields CDR1 SGDLS and CDR2 YYNGEE. The V end was cut by 3 bases, the J end by 3 bases, with 17 bases between. There are 16 residues in the CDR3. The study ran its PCR with 60 Vbeta and 13 Jbeta primers. The assay was immunoSEQ multiplex PCR, and TCRdb's table has in-frame clones only and misses some. The listing records about 150,000 clones. Concerning this clone: Its antigen is unidentified.

In nominal health when sampled, donors likely had unrecorded immune exposures nonetheless. Findings and caveats of the study: TCR beta sequences numbering under 20,000 were associated with HLA alleles at 0.05 false discovery rate in a later analysis. Later analysis showed TCR association rates varying by HLA locus, highest for DRB1 and lowest for HLA-C. As was reported, the HLA-A and HLA-B alleles of most subjects were accurately predicted from TCR beta sequences.

Sequenced sample: PBMCs. The clonotype was recovered from a woman aged 45 to 65 in good health and CMV-seronegative. V usage is TRBV9 and J usage is TRBJ2-3, with D possibly matching TRBD1 (5 bases). The CDR3 spells CASSAIAQGTTDTQYF. The DNA of the CDR3 is TGTGCCAGCAGCGCTATCGCCCAGGGTACTACAGATACGCAGTATTTT.